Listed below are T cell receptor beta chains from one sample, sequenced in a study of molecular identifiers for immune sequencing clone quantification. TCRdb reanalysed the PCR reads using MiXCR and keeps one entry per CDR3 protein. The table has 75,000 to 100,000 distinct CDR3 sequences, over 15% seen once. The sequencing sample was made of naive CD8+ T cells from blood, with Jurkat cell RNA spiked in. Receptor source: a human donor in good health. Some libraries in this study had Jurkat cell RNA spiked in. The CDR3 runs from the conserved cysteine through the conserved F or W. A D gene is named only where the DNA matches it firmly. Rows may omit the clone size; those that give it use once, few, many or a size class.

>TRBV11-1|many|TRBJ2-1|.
TGTGCCAGCAGCTTATTCGACTACAATGAGCAGTTCTTC
CASSLFDYNEQFF
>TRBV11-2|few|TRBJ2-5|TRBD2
TGTGCCAGCAGCTTAGGTAGCGGGGGGCCCCAGGGGACCCAGTACTTC
CASSLGSGGPQGTQYF
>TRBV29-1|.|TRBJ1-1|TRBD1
TGCAGCGTGAGACAGGGGTGGGGCGGTGAAGCTTTCTTT
CSVRQGWGGEAFF
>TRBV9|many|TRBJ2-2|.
TGTGCCAGCAGCGTAGGTTCCGGGGAGCTGTTTTTT
CASSVGSGELFF
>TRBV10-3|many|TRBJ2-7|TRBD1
TGTGCCATCAGTTCCCGGGACAGGGGAGGTAGTCGCTTC
CAISSRDRGGSRF
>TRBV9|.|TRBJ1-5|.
TGTGCCAGCCAATTAAGCGGGGGGCGCACAGATACGCAGCATTTT
CASQLSGGRTDTQHF
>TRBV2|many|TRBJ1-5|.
TGTGCCAGCAGTGACAGCTATAGCAATCAGCCCCAGCATTTT
CASSDSYSNQPQHF
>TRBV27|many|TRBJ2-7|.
TGTGCCAGCAGTTCCATCTGGGGAGGGGGCGACTTCCCGGGGTACGAGCAGTACTTC
CASSSIWGGGDFPGYEQYF
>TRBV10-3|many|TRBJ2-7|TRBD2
TGTGCCATCAGTGACGCGGGGGTACTCGAGCAGTACTTC
CAISDAGVLEQYF
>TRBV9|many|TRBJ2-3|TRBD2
TGTGCCAGCAGCGCCGAGACTAGCGGAGACACAGATACGCAGTATTTT
CASSAETSGDTDTQYF
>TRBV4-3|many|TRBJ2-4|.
TGCGCCAGCAGCCAAGACCGACTAGTAACGGGAAACATTCAGTACTTC
CASSQDRLVTGNIQYF
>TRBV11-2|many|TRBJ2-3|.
TGTGCCAGCAGCCTGGTTAACACAGATACGCAGTATTTT
CASSLVNTDTQYF
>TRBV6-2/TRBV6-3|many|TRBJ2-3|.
TGTGCCAGCAGCTTCGGACAGACGAGCACAGATACGCAGTATTTT
CASSFGQTSTDTQYF
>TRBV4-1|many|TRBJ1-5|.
TGCGCCAGCAGCCAAGTATTAGTACAGGGTAACCAGCCCCAGCATTTT
CASSQVLVQGNQPQHF
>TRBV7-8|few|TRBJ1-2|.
TGTGCCAGCAGCCCAAAGACAGTCTATGGCTACACCTTC
CASSPKTVYGYTF
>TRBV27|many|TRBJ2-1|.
TGTGCCAGCAGTTTCCTTTTTGTTAGGCCGGGGTCCTACAATGAGCAGTTCTTC
CASSFLFVRPGSYNEQFF
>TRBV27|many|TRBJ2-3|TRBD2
TGTGCCAGCAGTCCCGGGGGACTAGCGGCCCTAGATACGCAGTATTTT
CASSPGGLAALDTQYF
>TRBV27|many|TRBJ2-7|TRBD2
TGTGCCAGCAGTCCGACTAGCGGGAGCTTTGGCGAGCAGTACTTC
CASSPTSGSFGEQYF